This T cell receptor (beta chain) was sequenced in a study of T cell responses to AZD1222 COVID-19 vaccine. Findings of the study overall: As reported, nearly half of all spike-specific TCRs target variant regions that are unmutated. Baseline serostatus was positive in only a handful of AZD1222 recipients. The sample set comprised mostly white British donors with more females, and clonal diversity was possibly underestimated. Repertoire sampling occurred only after the peak T cell response.

With 7 bases clipped from V and 5 bases from J, the junction kept 14 bases outside the gene matches. This CDR3 comprises 16 residues. CDR1 is SEHNR and CDR2 is FQNEAQ in the germline V gene (reference sequence). Concerning this clone: Its antigen remains unidentified.

Clones were read by immunoSEQ multiplex PCR, and TCRdb kept only the in-frame ones, dropping some. There are just under 150,000 clones in the sample; about nine tenths occur only once, and roughly 1.8% lies in the top ten. The source of this sequence is an adult who received the AZD1222 COVID-19 vaccine. This rearrangement joins TRBV7-9 to TRBJ2-5; 9 bases fit TRBD2. Sample: peripheral blood, taken 28 days after the second AZD1222 dose. This CDR3 is CASNGAPGLAGETQYF. The CDR3 nucleotides read TGTGCCAGCAACGGAGCGCCGGGACTAGCAGGGGAGACCCAGTACTTC.